A selection of T cell receptor beta chains follows, all from one sample in a study of blood T cell repertoires in COVID-19. Profiling relied on immunoSEQ multiplex PCR, and the TCRdb table lists in-frame clones only, not all of them. This table holds 200,000 to 250,000 clones, approximately 84% found once. The source material was peripheral blood. Receptor source: an older woman with acute or convalescent COVID-19. CDR3s leave out the opening cysteine and the closing phenylalanine or tryptophan. Each record gives: V gene, CDR3 length, CDR3 protein.

v_gene: TRBV27; len: 13; CDR3aa: ASSPHGATNEKLF
v_gene: TRBV2; len: 11; CDR3aa: ASSGGQNNEQF
v_gene: TRBV7-2; len: 14; CDR3aa: ASSTRQGDLAGELF
v_gene: TRBV25-1; len: 14; CDR3aa: ASSGKFPDYTNEQF
v_gene: TRBV9; len: 12; CDR3aa: ASSPNTASYEQY
v_gene: TRBV5-6; len: 12; CDR3aa: ASSFLQGDEKLF
v_gene: TRBV30; len: 13; CDR3aa: AWGQSGGLYNEQF
v_gene: TRBV19; len: 12; CDR3aa: ASTPDRGNYGYT
v_gene: TRBV5-1; len: 15; CDR3aa: ASSLVADDRAPYEQY
v_gene: TRBV4-1; len: 13; CDR3aa: ASSLGWRGLDEQF
v_gene: TRBV2; len: 15; CDR3aa: ASTPSGGLRANEKLF
v_gene: TRBV7-9; len: 12; CDR3aa: ASSLGLRGNEQF
v_gene: TRBV6-2/TRBV6-3; len: 13; CDR3aa: ASSLLAGLQETQY
v_gene: TRBV4-2; len: 12; CDR3aa: ASSLPGQHYGYT
v_gene: TRBV4-2; len: 12; CDR3aa: ASSHSSGGGEQF
v_gene: TRBV28; len: 11; CDR3aa: ASSLGGSYGYT
v_gene: TRBV6-6; len: 10; CDR3aa: ASGQGNQPQH
v_gene: TRBV30; len: 13; CDR3aa: AWSVRSFFGNTIY
v_gene: TRBV4-2; len: 18; CDR3aa: ASSPCERMRGLGVSETQY
v_gene: TRBV13; len: 16; CDR3aa: ASSSDRQMVANTGELF
v_gene: TRBV13; len: 14; CDR3aa: ASSPGLAGTDNEQF
v_gene: TRBV9; len: 11; CDR3aa: ASSPGMNTEAF